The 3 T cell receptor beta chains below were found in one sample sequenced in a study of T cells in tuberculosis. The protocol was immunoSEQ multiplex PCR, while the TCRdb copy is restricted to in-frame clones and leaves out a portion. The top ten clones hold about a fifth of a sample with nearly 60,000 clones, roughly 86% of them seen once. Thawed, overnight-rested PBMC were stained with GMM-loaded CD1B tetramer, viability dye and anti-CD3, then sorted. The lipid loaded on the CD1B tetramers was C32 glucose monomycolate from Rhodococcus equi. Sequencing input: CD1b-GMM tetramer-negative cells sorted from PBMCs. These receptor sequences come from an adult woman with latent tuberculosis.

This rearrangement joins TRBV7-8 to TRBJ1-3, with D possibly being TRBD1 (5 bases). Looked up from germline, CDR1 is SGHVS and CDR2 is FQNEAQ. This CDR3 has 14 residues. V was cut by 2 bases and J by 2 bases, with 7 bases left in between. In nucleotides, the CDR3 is TGTGCCAGCAGCTTAAGGACACCTGGAAACACCATATATTTT. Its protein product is CASSLRTPGNTIYF.

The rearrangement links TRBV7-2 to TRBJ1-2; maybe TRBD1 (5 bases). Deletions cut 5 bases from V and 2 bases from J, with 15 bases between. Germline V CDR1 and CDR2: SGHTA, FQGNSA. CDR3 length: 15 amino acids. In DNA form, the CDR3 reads TGTGCCAGCAGCCTTCACAGGAGTTCGAACTATGGCTACACCTTC. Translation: CASSLHRSSNYGYTF.

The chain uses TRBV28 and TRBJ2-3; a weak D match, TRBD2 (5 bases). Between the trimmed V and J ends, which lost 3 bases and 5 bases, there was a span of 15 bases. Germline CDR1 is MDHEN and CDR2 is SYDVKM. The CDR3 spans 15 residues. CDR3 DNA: TGTGCCAGCAGTTTCGGTAGCGTCCGGATAGATACGCAGTATTTT. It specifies CASSFGSVRIDTQYF.